This T cell receptor (beta chain) was identified in a study of PD-1 blockade in classical Hodgkin lymphoma. General observations from the study: Newly diagnosed patients had diversity similar to the baseline diversity of complete responders. Repertoires differed for reasons still undefined, possibly disease activity or prior therapy. By C4D1, diversity of CD4+ TCRs had risen significantly, whereas that of CD8+ TCRs had not. Baseline TCR diversity was reportedly lower in newly diagnosed patients than healthy donors.

Points on this clone: Its target is not known.

Every patient was affected by relapse after autologous stem cell transplantation, while exposure to brentuximab vedotin was not uniform. CD8+ T cells were isolated from thawed PBMCs by magnetic negative selection. Method: immunoSEQ multiplex PCR; TCRdb's copy keeps in-frame clones and lacks some. The data hold fewer than 30,000 clones, with around 90% observed a single time. This CDR3 is built from 18 residues. The germline V and J ends were trimmed by 0 bases and 0 bases, with 16 bases remaining between them. CDR1 SGHKS and CDR2 YYEKEE come from the germline V gene (reference sequence). The sequencing used CD8+ T cells from blood, collected at baseline. The sequence derives from a human donor with classical Hodgkin lymphoma. The V call is TRBV5-5, the J call TRBJ2-4; maybe TRBD1 (6 bases). This CDR3 is CASSLDRELSSAKNIQYF. The CDR3 DNA reads TGTGCCAGCAGCTTGGACAGGGAACTATCCTCAGCCAAAAACATTCAGTACTTC.